Following are 25 T cell receptor beta chains from one sample sequenced in a study of T cell responses to AZD1222 COVID-19 vaccine. Sequencing used immunoSEQ multiplex PCR; TCRdb keeps in-frame clones, though not all of them. The profile shows over 120,000 clones, almost 95% of them singletons. The sequenced sample was peripheral blood, obtained 28 days after the second AZD1222 dose. All receptors come from an adult who received the AZD1222 COVID-19 vaccine.

The rearrangement uses TRBV28 and TRBJ1-5; 8 positions match TRBD1. Germline CDR1 is MDHEN and CDR2 is SYDVKM. The CDR3 has 14 amino acids. Unmatched junction bases numbered 6, after V lost 11 bases and J lost 0 bases. As DNA, the CDR3 is TGTGCCGGGGGACAGGACCATAGCAATCAGCCCCAGCATTTT. Residues: CAGGQDHSNQPQHF.

The chain has TRBV7-9 and TRBJ2-7, with 14 bases lining up with TRBD2. V shed 5 bases and J 7 bases; nucleotides not matched to a gene: 4. CDR3 length: 14 residues. Germline assignment: CDR1 SEHNR and CDR2 FQNEAQ (reference sequence). The CDR3 region has the DNA TGTGCCAGCAGCGTGGGACTAGCGGGAGAAGAGCAGTACTTC. This codes for CASSVGLAGEEQYF.

The CDR3 nucleotides read TGTGCCAGCTCACCACCCGAAGCTCATAATGAAAAACTGTTTTTT. It encodes CASSPPEAHNEKLFF. The chain combines TRBV18 with TRBJ1-4; no clear D. CDR1 KGHSH and CDR2 LQKENI come from the germline V gene. Trimming took 0 bases from V and 4 from J, leaving 9 bases between them. This CDR3 has 15 residues. The whole variable domain, filled in from reference TRBV18 and TRBJ1-4, reads NAGVMQNPRHLVRRRGQEARLRCSPMKGHSHVYWYRQLPEEGLKFMVYLQKENIIDESGMPKERFSAEFPKEGPSILRIQQVVRGDSAAYFCASSPPEAHNEKLFFGSGTQLSVL.

The chain combines TRBV5-1 with TRBJ1-2, with D hard to call. This CDR3 spans 15 amino acids. Looked up from germline, CDR1 is SGHRS and CDR2 is YFSETQ. Trimming removed 2 bases from V and 4 bases from J, with 15 bases in between. The CDR3 DNA follows: TGCGCCAGCAGCTTAATTTTTGGGGAGAGCTATGGCTACACCTTC. The encoded protein is CASSLIFGESYGYTF.

This chain links TRBV6-5 with TRBJ1-2; TRBD1 is a possible D gene (6 bases). Deletions cut 2 bases from V and 7 bases from J, with 17 bases between. The CDR3 runs to 15 residues. Germline CDR1 MNHEY, CDR2 SVGAGI. The CDR3: CASSYIRGARRGYTF. Written as DNA, the CDR3 is TGTGCCAGCAGTTACATACGGGGGGCGCGCCGTGGCTACACCTTC.

The CDR3, as DNA: TGTGCCAGCCTCACAGGAGTAAGCTCCTACAATGAGCAGTTCTTC. This sequence encodes CASLTGVSSYNEQFF. The rearrangement links TRBV28 to TRBJ2-1, with D maybe TRBD1 (5 bases). This CDR3 comprises 15 residues. Germline assignment: CDR1 MDHEN and CDR2 SYDVKM. The V end was cut by 8 bases, the J end by 0 bases, with 14 bases between.

The rearrangement links TRBV9 to TRBJ1-4, with TRBD1 as a possible D gene (5 bases). CDR1 and CDR2 (germline): SGDLS, YYNGEE. The CDR3 spans 14 residues. The V gene lost 4 bases and the J gene lost 12 bases, with 19 bases spanning the gap. The CDR3 reads CASSTRDGQTELFF. CDR3 bases: TGTGCCAGCAGCACTCGGGACGGTCAGACGGAACTGTTTTTT.

A single count supports this clone. CDR3 coding DNA: TGTGCCAGCAGGAAACTAGCGGGAGGGGCGGATACGCAGTATTTT. This encodes CASRKLAGGADTQYF. The chain carries TRBV6-5 and TRBJ2-3, with 13 bases identical to TRBD2. Germline V gene data show CDR1 as MNHEY and CDR2 as SVGAGI. After removal of 6 bases from V and 6 bases from J, the junction contained 6 bases not matched to a gene. CDR3 size: 15 residues.

CDR3 nucleotides: TGTGCCAGCAGTTTGGGTGGCGGAGAGACCCAGTACTTC. Translating it yields CASSLGGGETQYF. V and J are TRBV12-3 or TRBV12-4 and TRBJ2-5; D gene ambiguous. The ends were cut back, 3 bases at V and 4 bases at J, with 9 bases in the middle. This CDR3 has 13 amino acids.

V usage is TRBV11-2 and J usage is TRBJ1-1, with unresolved D. The CDR3 spans 12 residues. The V gene's germline CDR1 is SGHAT and CDR2 FQNNGV. V was pared by 4 bases and J by 10 bases, with 13 bases between. CDR3 DNA sequence: TGTGCCAGCAGCTACCCGGCCGGTAGAGCTTTCTTT. Its translation: CASSYPAGRAFF.

The chain joins TRBV12-3 or TRBV12-4 to TRBJ1-1, with a weak D call TRBD1 (6 bases). This CDR3 region has 12 residues. V shed 7 bases and J shed 11 bases, with 17 bases lying between them. CDR3 loop: CASNLEGGAAFF. The CDR3 nucleotides are TGTGCCAGCAACCTGGAAGGGGGGGCTGCTTTCTTT.

This clone was observed once. J is TRBJ2-7 and V is TRBV28; 8 bases are a match to TRBD1. The CDR3 runs 13 residues. J was trimmed by 3 bases and V by 6 bases; bases with no gene match: 4. Germline V CDR1 and CDR2: MDHEN, SYDVKM. In DNA form, the CDR3 reads TGTGCCAGCAGGGGGACAGGTCTCTACGAGCAGTACTTC. Its protein is CASRGTGLYEQYF.

The chain uses TRBV7-9 and TRBJ2-7; 9 bases match TRBD1. CDR3 length equals 17 residues. V was clipped by 4 bases and J by 5 bases; unmatched bases: 15. Germline-derived CDR1 and CDR2 are SEHNR and FQNEAQ (reference sequence). The CDR3 spells CASSSPGQGLSTHEQYF. The CDR3 region has the DNA TGTGCCAGCAGCTCCCCGGGACAGGGACTCTCGACCCACGAGCAGTACTTC.

V gene TRBV2 combines with J gene TRBJ2-7; D is unclear. Germline CDR1 is SNHLY and CDR2 is FYNNEI. V lost 0 bases to trimming and J lost 0 bases, with 15 bases between them. This CDR3 spans 17 amino acids. Here the CDR3 reads CASSEAKQTALSYEQYF. The CDR3 DNA sequence: TGTGCCAGCAGTGAAGCGAAGCAGACTGCACTCTCCTACGAGCAGTACTTC. Supplemented by reference TRBV2 and TRBJ2-7, the full variable domain reads EPEVTQTPSHQVTQMGQEVILRCVPISNHLYFYWYRQILGQKVEFLVSFYNNEISEKSEIFDDQFSVERPDGSNFTLKIRSTKLEDSAMYFCASSEAKQTALSYEQYFGPGTRLTVT.

CDR3 protein: CASSFHRREIDSNQPQHF. The DNA for the CDR3 is TGTGCCAGTAGTTTTCATCGACGGGAGATAGATAGCAATCAGCCCCAGCATTTT. This chain links TRBV19 with TRBJ1-5; no firm D call. The CDR3 sequence is 18 residues long. Per the germline V gene, CDR1 is LNHDA and CDR2 is SQIVND (reference sequence). Trimming removed 5 bases at V and 0 bases at J, with 20 bases between.

The chain has TRBV11-3 and TRBJ1-1; D is unresolved. Trimming pared 0 bases from V and 4 bases from J, leaving 6 bases between. CDR1 is SGHNT, CDR2 YENEEA, per germline. The CDR3 runs 13 residues. In DNA, the CDR3 is TGTGCCAGCAGCTTAGATCTCAGCACTGAAGCTTTCTTT. The encoded protein is CASSLDLSTEAFF.

V usage is TRBV28 and J usage is TRBJ2-2; D is uncertain. The CDR3 is 13 amino acids. V shed 9 bases and J shed 4 bases, with 12 bases lying between them. CDR1 is MDHEN, CDR2 SYDVKM, per germline. The CDR3 region has the DNA TGTGCCAGTATAGGTTATTCCACCGGGGAGCTGTTTTTT. It specifies CASIGYSTGELFF.

The chain employs TRBV6-4 and TRBJ2-3, with D tentatively TRBD2 (6 bases). The CDR3 has 15 residues. Looked up from germline, CDR1 is MRHNA and CDR2 is SNTAGT. V lost 3 bases and J lost 0, with 10 bases in between. The CDR3 coding sequence is TGTGCCAGCAGTGAGGGTAGCGGTAGCACAGATACGCAGTATTTT. Encoded protein: CASSEGSGSTDTQYF.

CDR3 coding DNA: TGTGCCCGAGGAGGGGGAGGGGTGAACACTGAAGCTTTCTTT. Protein: CARGGGGVNTEAFF. V usage is TRBV2 and J usage is TRBJ1-1, with D possibly being TRBD1 (6 bases). This CDR3 region has 14 residues. CDR1 is SNHLY and CDR2 is FYNNEI in the germline V gene. Trimming stripped 11 bases from V and 0 bases from J, with 16 bases between.

This sequence joins TRBV18 and TRBJ1-2; 7 bases map to TRBD1. This CDR3 has 15 residues. Per germline, CDR1 KGHSH and CDR2 LQKENI. V gave up 4 bases and J gave up 3 bases; unmatched junction bases: 8. The CDR3 coding sequence is TGTGCCAGCTCACGAAACTTCGGGACAGACTATGGCTACACCTTC. Translating gives CASSRNFGTDYGYTF.

The J gene is TRBJ2-1, the V gene TRBV3-1 (or the pseudogene TRBV3-2), with D perhaps given as TRBD1 or TRBD2 (5 bases each). The CDR3 has 15 amino acids. V was cut by 4 bases and J by 6 bases, with 16 bases left in between. Germline CDR1 LGHDT, CDR2 YNNKEL (reference sequence). The CDR3 is CASSLSGRHINEQFF. DNA for the CDR3: TGTGCCAGCAGCCTCTCGGGGCGTCATATCAATGAGCAGTTCTTC.

The chain employs TRBV18 and TRBJ2-1; the match to TRBD2 covers 8 bases. V lost 5 bases, J lost 7 bases, and 4 bases stayed unmatched. The germline V gene encodes CDR1 KGHSH and CDR2 LQKENI. This CDR3 has 13 amino acids. CDR3 sequence reads: CASSEGLANEQFF. The CDR3 nucleotides are TGTGCCAGCTCAGAAGGACTAGCTAATGAGCAGTTCTTC.

The genes are TRBV28 and TRBJ1-2, with D maybe TRBD1 (5 bases). This CDR3 is built from 12 residues. The V gene lost 6 bases and the J gene lost 13 bases, with 18 bases spanning the gap. CDR1 is MDHEN, CDR2 SYDVKM, per germline. This CDR3 reads CASSSPYGGSTF. The CDR3 nucleotides read TGTGCCAGCAGCTCCCCTTACGGGGGATCCACCTTC.

As concerns this clone: Compared with germline, one end of the junction differs, possibly owing to a read error. The J gene is TRBJ1-2, the V gene TRBV2, with 9 bases lining up with TRBD1. Per the germline V gene, CDR1 is SNHLY and CDR2 is FYNNEI. The CDR3 has 13 residues. In DNA form, the CDR3 reads TGTGCCAGCAGTACCGGGACAGGGACTATTCAGGCCTTC. The encoded protein is CASSTGTGTIQAF.

DNA for the CDR3: TGCGCCAGCAGCCCGGGACCGAGAGCAGGCACTGAAGCTTTCTTT. Its protein product is CASSPGPRAGTEAFF. The chain recombines TRBV5-1 with TRBJ1-1; D perhaps matches TRBD1 (5 bases). The germline V and J ends were trimmed by 4 bases and 4 bases, with 17 bases remaining between them. Germline V lookup: CDR1 SGHRS, CDR2 YFSETQ. CDR3 length: 15 amino acids.